This TCR beta chain was sequenced for a study of blood T cell repertoires in COVID-19. Study information: Material from acute and convalescent COVID-19 was sourced from the United States, Italy and Spain. PBMCs, B-cell-depleted T cells, or T cells were the source of the cDNA or gDNA that made up the material.

The CDR3 covers 14 residues. Per germline, CDR1 SGHRS and CDR2 YFSETQ. V shed 1 base and J shed 1 base, with 8 bases lying between them. Measured with immunoSEQ multiplex PCR; TCRdb has only the in-frame clones, and not every one. The data contain under 250,000 clones, 86% of them singletons. The sample taken for sequencing was peripheral blood. The sequence was obtained from a man older than 75 with acute or convalescent COVID-19. The rearrangement joins TRBV5-1 to TRBJ1-1; D ambiguous. The CDR3 sequence is CASSLLGRNTEAFF. The CDR3 DNA reads as TGCGCCAGCAGCTTGCTGGGGAGGAACACTGAAGCTTTCTTT.